This TCR beta chain is from a study of regulatory T cells in long-lasting Graves disease. The TCR beta library used iRepertoire HTBI primers with Arm-PCR amplification of CDR3. Original analysis: Some 60 TRBV and approximately 13 TRBJ segments were identified across samples. One entry per CDR3 protein results from TCRdb running MiXCR on the multiplex PCR reads. These V and J calls derive from TCRdb rather than the authors' analysis. The sample holds about 470,000 distinct CDR3 sequences, 15% seen once. Noted time point: newly diagnosed GD, antithyroid drugs for less than 3 months. PBMC-derived RNA was used for the TCR library. A single count supports this clonotype. The same sample was also studied in work on T cells in Graves' hyperthyroidism and ophthalmopathy. That work adds: For Graves' hyperthyroidism to be stable, ophthalmopathy could not progress within 18 months. The model forecast ophthalmopathy, anticipating it by a median about 6.5 months before onset.

The sequence came from a woman in her thirties with Graves disease. Sequencing was performed on peripheral blood mononuclear cells (PBMCs), taken at new diagnosis, from a patient treated with antithyroid drugs.

The CDR3 sequence: CASRGGSANTGELFF. The DNA for the CDR3 is TGTGCCAGCAGAGGCGGGAGCGCGAACACCGGGGAGCTGTTTTTT. This sequence joins TRBV6-1 and TRBJ2-2, with TRBD2 matching 7 bases. CDR3 length: 15 amino acids. The germline V gene has CDR1 MNHNS and CDR2 SASEGT. The junction had 4 bases not matched to a gene; V was cut back by 6 bases and J by 0 bases.